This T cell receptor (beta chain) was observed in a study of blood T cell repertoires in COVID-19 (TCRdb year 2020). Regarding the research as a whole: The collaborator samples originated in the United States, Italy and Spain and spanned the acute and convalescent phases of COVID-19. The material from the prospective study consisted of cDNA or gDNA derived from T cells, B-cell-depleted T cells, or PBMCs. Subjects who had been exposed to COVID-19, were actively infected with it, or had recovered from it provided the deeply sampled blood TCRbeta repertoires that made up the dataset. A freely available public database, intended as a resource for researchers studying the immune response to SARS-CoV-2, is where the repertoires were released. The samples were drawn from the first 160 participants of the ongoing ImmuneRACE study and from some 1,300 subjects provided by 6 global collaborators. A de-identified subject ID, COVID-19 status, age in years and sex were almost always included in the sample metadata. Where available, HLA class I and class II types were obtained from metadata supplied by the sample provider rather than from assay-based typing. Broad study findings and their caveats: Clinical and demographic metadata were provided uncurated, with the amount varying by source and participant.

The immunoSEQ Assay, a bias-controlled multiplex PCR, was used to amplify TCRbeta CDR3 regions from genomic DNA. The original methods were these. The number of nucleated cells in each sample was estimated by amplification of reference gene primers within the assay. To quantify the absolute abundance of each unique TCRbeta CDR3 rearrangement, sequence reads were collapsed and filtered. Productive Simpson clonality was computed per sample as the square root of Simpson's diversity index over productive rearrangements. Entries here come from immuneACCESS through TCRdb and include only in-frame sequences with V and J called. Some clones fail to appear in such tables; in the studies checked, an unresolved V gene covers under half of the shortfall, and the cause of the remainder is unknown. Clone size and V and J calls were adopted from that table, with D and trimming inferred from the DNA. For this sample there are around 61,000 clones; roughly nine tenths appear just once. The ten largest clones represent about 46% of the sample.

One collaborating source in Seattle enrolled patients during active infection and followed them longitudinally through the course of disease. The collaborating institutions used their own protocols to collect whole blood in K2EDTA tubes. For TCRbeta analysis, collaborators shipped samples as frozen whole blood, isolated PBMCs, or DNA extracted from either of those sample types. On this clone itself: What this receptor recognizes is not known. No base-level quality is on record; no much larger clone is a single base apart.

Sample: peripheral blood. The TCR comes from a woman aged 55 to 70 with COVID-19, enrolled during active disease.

The CDR3 sequence is CASSYNTGQVNQPQHF. The base sequence is TGTGCCAGCAGCTATAATACTGGGCAGGTCAATCAGCCCCAGCATTTT. The chain is made from TRBV7-2 and TRBJ1-5, with no D gene named confidently. As encoded in the germline V gene, CDR1 is SGHTA while CDR2 is FQGNSA. Deletion took 4 bases off V and 3 bases off J, with a span of 16 bases between the germline ends. The CDR3 holds 16 amino acids from the cysteine to the phenylalanine. This entry keeps only the CDR3 DNA: 48 bases, framed from base 1.